This T cell receptor beta chain came from a study of CD8+ T cells in alopecia areata. Study context: The study gave treated patients oral tofacitinib at 5 to 10 mg twice daily. Treated patients received severity scores based on the percentage of scalp area affected. Study-level findings and limits: Affected lesional scalp, above all in alopecia totalis/universalis, was more clonal than normal scalp.

Sequencing templates came from extracted RNA that was reverse transcribed into cDNA. Assay: immunoSEQ multiplex PCR; the TCRdb copy retains only in-frame clones and omits some. Of around 300,000 clones in the sample, 50% to 75% were seen once. Treatment specified: oral pan-JAK inhibitor, 5-10 mg twice daily. PBMCs served as the source from which CD4+ and CD8+ T cells were sorted. In germline, CDR1 is ENHRY, CDR2 SYGVKD. V lost 3 bases and J 10 bases, leaving 15 bases between the germline ends. The CDR3 extends over 13 amino acids. On this clone: Its antigen is as yet unknown.

This receptor was identified in a human donor with alopecia areata. The sample consisted of CD4+ T cells sorted from blood, taken around week 53, from a patient treated with tofacitinib. The chain recombines TRBV10-3 with TRBJ1-1; TRBD1 might be the D (5 bases). CDR3: CAISDGPGVRAFF. The CDR3 DNA follows: TGTGCCATCAGTGACGGACCGGGGGTTAGAGCTTTCTTT.